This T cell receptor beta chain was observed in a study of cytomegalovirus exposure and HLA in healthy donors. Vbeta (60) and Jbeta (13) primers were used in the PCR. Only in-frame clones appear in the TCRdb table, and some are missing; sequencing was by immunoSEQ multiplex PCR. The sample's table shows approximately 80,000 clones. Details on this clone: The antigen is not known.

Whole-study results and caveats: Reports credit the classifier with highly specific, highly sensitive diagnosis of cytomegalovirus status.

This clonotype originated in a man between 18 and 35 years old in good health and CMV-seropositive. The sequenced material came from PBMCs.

CDR3 DNA: TGTGCCAGCAGCAACGGGGTGGGAACGCCCCAGCATTTT. Amino acid sequence: CASSNGVGTPQHF. The rearrangement links TRBV5-8 to TRBJ1-5; D uncertain. Trimming took off 4 bases at V and 9 bases at J, with 14 bases between the two ends. The CDR3 length is 13 residues. In germline, CDR1 is SGHTS, CDR2 YDEGEE.